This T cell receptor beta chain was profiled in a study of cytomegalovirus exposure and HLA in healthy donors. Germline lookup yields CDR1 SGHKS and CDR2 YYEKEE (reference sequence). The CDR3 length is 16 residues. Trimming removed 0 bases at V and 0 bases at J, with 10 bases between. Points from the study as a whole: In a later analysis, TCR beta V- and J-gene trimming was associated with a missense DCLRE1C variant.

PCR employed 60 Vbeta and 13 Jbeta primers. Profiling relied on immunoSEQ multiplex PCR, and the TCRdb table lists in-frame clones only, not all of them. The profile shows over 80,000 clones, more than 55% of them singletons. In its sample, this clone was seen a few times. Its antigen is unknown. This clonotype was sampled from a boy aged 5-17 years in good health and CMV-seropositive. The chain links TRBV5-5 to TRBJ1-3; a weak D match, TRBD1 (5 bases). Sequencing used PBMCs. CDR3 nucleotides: TGTGCCAGCAGCTTGGCGGGCGGACACTCTGGAAACACCATATATTTT. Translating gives CASSLAGGHSGNTIYF.